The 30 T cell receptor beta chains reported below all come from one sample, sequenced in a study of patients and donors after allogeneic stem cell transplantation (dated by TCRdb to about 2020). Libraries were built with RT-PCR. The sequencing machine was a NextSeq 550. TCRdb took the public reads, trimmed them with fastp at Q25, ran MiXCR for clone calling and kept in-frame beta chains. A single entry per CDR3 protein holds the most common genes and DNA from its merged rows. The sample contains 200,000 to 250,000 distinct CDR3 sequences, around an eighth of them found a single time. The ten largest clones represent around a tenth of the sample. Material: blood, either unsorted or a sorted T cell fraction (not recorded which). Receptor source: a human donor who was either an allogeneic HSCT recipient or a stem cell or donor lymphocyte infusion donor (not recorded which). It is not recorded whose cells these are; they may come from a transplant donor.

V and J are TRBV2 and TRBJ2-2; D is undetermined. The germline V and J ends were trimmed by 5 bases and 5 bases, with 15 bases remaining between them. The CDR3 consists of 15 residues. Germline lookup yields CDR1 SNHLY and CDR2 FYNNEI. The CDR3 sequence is CASSSRAGRTGELFF. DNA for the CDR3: TGTGCCAGCAGTTCTAGGGCTGGAAGAACCGGGGAGCTGTTTTTT.

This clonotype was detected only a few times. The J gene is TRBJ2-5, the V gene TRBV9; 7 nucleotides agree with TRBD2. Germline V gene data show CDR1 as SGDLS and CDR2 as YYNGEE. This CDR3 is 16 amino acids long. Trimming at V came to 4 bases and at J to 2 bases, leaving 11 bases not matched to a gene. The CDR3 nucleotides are TGTGCCAGCAGCCCCGGGAGGAGCGCTCCGCAAGAGACCCAGTACTTC. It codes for CASSPGRSAPQETQYF.

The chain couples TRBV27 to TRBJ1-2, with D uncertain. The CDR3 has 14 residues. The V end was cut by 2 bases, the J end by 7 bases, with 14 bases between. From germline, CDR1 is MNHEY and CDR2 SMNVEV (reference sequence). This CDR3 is CASSLAPASSGYTF. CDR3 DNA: TGTGCCAGCAGTTTAGCCCCAGCGAGTTCTGGCTACACCTTC.

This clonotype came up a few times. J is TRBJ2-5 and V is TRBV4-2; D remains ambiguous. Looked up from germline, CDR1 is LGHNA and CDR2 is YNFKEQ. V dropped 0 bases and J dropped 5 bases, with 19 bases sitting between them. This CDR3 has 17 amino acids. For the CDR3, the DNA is TGTGCCAGCAGCCAAGAAGGTAGTGGGTTTTTACAGGAGACCCAGTACTTC. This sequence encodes CASSQEGSGFLQETQYF.

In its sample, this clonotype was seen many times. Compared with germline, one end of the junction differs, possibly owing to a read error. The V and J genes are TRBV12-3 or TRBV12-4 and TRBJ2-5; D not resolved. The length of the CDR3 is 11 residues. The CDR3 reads CASSLEETQYF. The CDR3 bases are TGTGCCAGCAGCTTAGAAGAGACCCAGTACTTC.

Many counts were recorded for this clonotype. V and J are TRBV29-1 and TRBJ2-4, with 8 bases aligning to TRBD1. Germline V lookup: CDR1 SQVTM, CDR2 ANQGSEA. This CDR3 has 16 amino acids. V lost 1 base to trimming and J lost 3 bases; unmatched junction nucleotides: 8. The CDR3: CSVEGVDRGYKNIQYF. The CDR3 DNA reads TGCAGCGTTGAAGGGGTCGACAGGGGATACAAAAACATTCAGTACTTC.

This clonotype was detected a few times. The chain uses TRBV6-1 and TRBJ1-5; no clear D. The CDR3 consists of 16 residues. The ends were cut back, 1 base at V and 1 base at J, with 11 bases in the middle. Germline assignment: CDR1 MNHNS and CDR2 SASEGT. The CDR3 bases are TGTGCCAGCAGTGAAGAGGTGTTTGTAAGCAATCAGCCCCAGCATTTT. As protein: CASSEEVFVSNQPQHF.

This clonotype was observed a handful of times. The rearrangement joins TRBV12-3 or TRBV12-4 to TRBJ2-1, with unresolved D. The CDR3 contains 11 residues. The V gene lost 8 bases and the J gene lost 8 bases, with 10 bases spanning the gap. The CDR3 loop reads CASGPGYEQFF. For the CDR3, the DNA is TGTGCCAGCGGGCCAGGCTATGAGCAGTTCTTC.

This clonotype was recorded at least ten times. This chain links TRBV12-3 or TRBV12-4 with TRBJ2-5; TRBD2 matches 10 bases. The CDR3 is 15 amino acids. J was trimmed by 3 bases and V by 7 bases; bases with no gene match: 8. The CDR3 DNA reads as TGTGCCAGCACCCCCAGTGGGACTAGCGAAGAGACCCAGTACTTC. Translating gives CASTPSGTSEETQYF.

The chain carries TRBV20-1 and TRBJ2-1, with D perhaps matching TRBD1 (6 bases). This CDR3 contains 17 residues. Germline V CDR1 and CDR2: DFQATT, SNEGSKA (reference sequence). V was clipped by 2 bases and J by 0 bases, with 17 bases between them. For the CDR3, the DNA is TGCAGTGCTAGAAATCCCGAGCCAGGGGCCTCCTACAATGAGCAGTTCTTC. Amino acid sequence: CSARNPEPGASYNEQFF.

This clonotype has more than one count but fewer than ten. The CDR3 is CASSQDPEGSGLSSGANVLTF. The CDR3 coding sequence is TGCGCCAGCAGCCAAGACCCCGAGGGGTCAGGGCTGTCTTCAGGGGCCAACGTCCTGACTTTC. The rearrangement uses TRBV4-1 and TRBJ2-6; D assignment may be TRBD1 or TRBD2 (5 bases each). Germline V CDR1 and CDR2: MGHRA, YSYEKL. Trimming left V 0 bases short and J 4 bases short, with 25 bases between. This CDR3 has 21 residues.

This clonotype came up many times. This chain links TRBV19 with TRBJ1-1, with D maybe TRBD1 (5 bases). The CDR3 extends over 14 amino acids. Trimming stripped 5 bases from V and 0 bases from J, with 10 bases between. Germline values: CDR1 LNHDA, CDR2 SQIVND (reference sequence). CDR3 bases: TGTGCCAGTAGTGAGGGACGGCTGAACACTGAAGCTTTCTTT. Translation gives CASSEGRLNTEAFF.

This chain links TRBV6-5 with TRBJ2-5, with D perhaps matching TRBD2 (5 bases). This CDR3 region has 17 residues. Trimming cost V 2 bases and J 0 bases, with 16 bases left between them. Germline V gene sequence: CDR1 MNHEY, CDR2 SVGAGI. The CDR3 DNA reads TGTGCCAGCAGTTACCGGAAAACGGCGGGCCACCAAGAGACCCAGTACTTC. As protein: CASSYRKTAGHQETQYF.

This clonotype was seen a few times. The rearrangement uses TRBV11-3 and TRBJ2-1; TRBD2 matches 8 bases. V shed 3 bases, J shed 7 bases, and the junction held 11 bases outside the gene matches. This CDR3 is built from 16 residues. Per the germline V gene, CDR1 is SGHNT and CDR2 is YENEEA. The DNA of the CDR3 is TGTGCCAGCAGCTTTATTGCGTCTAGCGGGTTGAATGAGCAGTTCTTC. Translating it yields CASSFIASSGLNEQFF.

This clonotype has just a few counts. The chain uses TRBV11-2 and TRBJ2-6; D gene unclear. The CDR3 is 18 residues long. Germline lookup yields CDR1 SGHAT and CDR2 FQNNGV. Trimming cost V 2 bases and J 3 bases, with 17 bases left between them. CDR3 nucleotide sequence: TGTGCCAGCAGCTTACTTTTTACCCGGGTCAGTGGGGCCAACGTCCTGACTTTC. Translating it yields CASSLLFTRVSGANVLTF.

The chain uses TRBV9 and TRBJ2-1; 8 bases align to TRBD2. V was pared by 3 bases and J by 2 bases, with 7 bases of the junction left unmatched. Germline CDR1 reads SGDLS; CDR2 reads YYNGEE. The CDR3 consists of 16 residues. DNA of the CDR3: TGTGCCAGCAGCGCGCGAAGCGGGAGTCCCTACAATGAGCAGTTCTTC. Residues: CASSARSGSPYNEQFF.

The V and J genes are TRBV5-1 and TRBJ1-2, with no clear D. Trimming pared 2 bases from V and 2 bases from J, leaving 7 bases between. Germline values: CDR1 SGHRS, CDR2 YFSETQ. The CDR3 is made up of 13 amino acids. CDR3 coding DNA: TGCGCCAGCAGCTTATCAACCAACTATGGCTACACCTTC. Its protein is CASSLSTNYGYTF. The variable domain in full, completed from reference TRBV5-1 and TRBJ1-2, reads KAGVTQTPRYLIKTRGQQVTLSCSPISGHRSVSWYQQTPGQGLQFLFEYFSETQRNKGNFPGRFSGRQFSNSRSEMNVSTLELGDSALYLCASSLSTNYGYTFGSGTRLTVV.

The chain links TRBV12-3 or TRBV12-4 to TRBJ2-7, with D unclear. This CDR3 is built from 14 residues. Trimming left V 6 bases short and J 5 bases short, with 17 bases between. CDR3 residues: CASRPRRASNEQYF. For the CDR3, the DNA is TGTGCCAGCAGACCACGCCGGGCGTCCAACGAGCAGTACTTC.

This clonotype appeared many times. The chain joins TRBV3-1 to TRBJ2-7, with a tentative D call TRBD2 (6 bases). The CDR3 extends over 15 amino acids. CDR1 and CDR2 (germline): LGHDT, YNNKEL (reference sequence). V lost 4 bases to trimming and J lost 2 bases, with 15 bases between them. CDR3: CASSRDSYSPYEQYF. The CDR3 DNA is TGTGCCAGCAGCCGGGACTCCTACTCACCCTACGAGCAGTACTTC.

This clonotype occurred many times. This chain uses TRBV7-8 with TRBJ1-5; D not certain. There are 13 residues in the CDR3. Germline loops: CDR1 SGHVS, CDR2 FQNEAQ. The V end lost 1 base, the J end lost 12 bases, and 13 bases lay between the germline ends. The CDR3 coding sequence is TGTGCCAGCAGCTTAGGGCAGCGCTGGCGCCAGCATTTT. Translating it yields CASSLGQRWRQHF.

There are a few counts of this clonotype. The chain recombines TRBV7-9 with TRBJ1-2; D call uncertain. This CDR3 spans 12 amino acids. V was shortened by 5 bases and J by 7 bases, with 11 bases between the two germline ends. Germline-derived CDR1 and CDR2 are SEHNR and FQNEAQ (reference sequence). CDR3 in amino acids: CASSLLSSGYTF. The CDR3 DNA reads TGTGCCAGCAGCCTACTTAGTAGTGGCTACACCTTC.

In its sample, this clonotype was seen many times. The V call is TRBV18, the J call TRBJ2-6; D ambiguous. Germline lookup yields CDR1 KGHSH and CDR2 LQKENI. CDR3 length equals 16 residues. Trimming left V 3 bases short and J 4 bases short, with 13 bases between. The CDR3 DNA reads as TGTGCCAGCTCACCCCGCAGTGGTGTGGGGGCCAACGTCCTGACTTTC. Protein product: CASSPRSGVGANVLTF.

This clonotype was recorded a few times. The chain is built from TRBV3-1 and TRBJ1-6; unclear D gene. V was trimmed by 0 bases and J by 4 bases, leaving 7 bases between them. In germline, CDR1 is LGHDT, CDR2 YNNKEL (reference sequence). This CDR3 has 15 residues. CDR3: CASSQDGQYNSPLHF. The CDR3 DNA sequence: TGTGCCAGCAGCCAAGATGGGCAATATAATTCACCCCTCCACTTT. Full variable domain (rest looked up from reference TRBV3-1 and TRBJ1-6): DTAVSQTPKYLVTQMGNDKSIKCEQNLGHDTMYWYKQDSKKFLKIMFSYNNKELIINETVPNRFSPKSPDKAHLNLHINSLELGDSAVYFCASSQDGQYNSPLHFGNGTRLTVT.

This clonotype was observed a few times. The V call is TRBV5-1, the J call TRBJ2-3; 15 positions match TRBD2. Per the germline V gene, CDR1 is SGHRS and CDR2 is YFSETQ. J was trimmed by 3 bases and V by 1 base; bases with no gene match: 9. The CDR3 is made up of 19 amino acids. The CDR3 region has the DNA TGCGCCAGCAGCTTGCAGACCGGGACTAGCGGGAGGCGTACAGATACGCAGTATTTT. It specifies CASSLQTGTSGRRTDTQYF.

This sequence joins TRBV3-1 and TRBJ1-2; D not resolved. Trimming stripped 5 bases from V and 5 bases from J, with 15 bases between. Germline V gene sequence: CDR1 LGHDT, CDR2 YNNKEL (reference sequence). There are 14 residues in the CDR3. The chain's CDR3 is CASSASGLGYGYTF. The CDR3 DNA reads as TGTGCCAGCAGCGCTAGTGGGTTAGGGTATGGCTACACCTTC.

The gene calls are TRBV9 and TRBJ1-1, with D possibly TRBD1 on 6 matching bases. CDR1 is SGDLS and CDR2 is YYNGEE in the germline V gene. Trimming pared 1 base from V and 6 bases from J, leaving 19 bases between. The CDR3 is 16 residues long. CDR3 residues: CASSVSLGGNDAEAFF. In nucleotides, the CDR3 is TGTGCCAGCAGCGTATCCCTCGGGGGCAACGACGCTGAAGCTTTCTTT.

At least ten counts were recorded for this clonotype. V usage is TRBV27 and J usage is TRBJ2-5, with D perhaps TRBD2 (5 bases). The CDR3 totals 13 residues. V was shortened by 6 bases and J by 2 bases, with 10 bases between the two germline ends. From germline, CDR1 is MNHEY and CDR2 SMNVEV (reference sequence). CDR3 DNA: TGTGCCAGCAGCCACCGGGGTCAAGAGACCCAGTACTTC. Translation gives CASSHRGQETQYF.

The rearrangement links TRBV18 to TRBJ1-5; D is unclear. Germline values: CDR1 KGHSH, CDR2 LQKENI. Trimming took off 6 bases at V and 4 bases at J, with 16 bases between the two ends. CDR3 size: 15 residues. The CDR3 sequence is CASSPRHGANQPQHF. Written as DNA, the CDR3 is TGTGCCAGCTCGCCCCGGCACGGAGCTAATCAGCCCCAGCATTTT.

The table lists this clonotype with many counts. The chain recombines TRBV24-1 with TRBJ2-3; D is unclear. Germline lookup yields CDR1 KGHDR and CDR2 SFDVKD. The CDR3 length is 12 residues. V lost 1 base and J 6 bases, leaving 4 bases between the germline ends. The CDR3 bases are TGTGCCACCAGTGATTTTCCGGATACGCAGTATTTT. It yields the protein CATSDFPDTQYF.

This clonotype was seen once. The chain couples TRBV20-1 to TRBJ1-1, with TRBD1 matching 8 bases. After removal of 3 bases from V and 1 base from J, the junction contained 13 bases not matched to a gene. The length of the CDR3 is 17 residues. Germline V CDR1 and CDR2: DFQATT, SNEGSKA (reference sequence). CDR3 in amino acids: CSASVSGTGNANTEAFF. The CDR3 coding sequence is TGCAGTGCTAGTGTATCCGGGACAGGAAACGCGAACACTGAAGCTTTCTTT.